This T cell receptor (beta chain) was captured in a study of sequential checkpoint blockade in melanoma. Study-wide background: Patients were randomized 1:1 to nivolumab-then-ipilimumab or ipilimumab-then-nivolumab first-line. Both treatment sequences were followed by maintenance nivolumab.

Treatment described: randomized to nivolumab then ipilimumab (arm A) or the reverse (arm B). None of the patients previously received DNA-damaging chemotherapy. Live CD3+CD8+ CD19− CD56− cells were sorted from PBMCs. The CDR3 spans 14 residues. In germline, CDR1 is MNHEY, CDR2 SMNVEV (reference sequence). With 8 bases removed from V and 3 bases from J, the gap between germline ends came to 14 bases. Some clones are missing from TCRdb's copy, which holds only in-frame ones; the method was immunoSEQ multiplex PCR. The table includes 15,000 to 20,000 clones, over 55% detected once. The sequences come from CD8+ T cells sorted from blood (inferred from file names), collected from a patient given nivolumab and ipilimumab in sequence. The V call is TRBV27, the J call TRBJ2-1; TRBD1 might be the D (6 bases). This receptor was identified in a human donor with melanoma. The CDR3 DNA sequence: TGTGCCAGCGGTCTCACGGACAGCTACAATGAGCAGTTCTTC. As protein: CASGLTDSYNEQFF.